Presented here are 18 T cell receptor beta chains from one specimen sequenced in a study of T cells in Graves' hyperthyroidism and ophthalmopathy. Regions amplified from RNA transcripts were the TCR beta CDR3 regions. The study used the HTBI primer set for a first-round RT-PCR of the TCR CDR3. TCRdb analysed the multiplex PCR reads with MiXCR anew, one entry per CDR3 protein. This sample has 480,000 or so distinct CDR3 sequences; 13% to 15% occur once, and the top ten carry less than 20%. Sample: blood. The receptor source for this set is a woman aged 18-29 years with Graves' hyperthyroidism.

The chain links TRBV20-1 to TRBJ2-1; perhaps TRBD2 as D (5 bases). Germline V gene lookup returns CDR1 DFQATT and CDR2 SNEGSKA (reference sequence). This CDR3 region has 13 residues. V lost 3 bases and J lost 4, with 10 bases in between. The CDR3 DNA sequence: TGCAGTGCTAGGAAACTAGTTTACAATGAGCAGTTCTTC. As protein: CSARKLVYNEQFF.

This clonotype was observed a few times. The V gene is TRBV6-1, the J gene TRBJ2-3; tentative D call: TRBD2 (6 bases). V lost 6 bases and J lost 3, with 22 bases in between. Per the germline V gene, CDR1 is MNHNS and CDR2 is SASEGT. There are 17 residues in the CDR3. CDR3 sequence reads: CASRDALGDGGTDTQYF. In nucleotides, the CDR3 is TGTGCCAGCAGGGACGCCTTGGGGGACGGGGGAACAGATACGCAGTATTTT.

In this sample, this clonotype turned up many times. The chain uses TRBV10-3 and TRBJ2-5, with a tentative D call TRBD2 (6 bases). The CDR3 is 14 amino acids. V lost 8 bases to trimming and J lost 5 bases, with 18 bases between them. Germline V CDR1 and CDR2: ENHRY, SYGVKD. CDR3 residues: CAIALGGTRETQYF. CDR3 coding DNA: TGTGCCATCGCCCTAGGCGGGACTCGGGAGACCCAGTACTTC.

This clonotype was recorded at least ten times. This chain connects TRBV6-1 to TRBJ2-5; D remains ambiguous. Looked up from germline, CDR1 is MNHNS and CDR2 is SASEGT. This CDR3 has 13 residues. V shed 10 bases and J shed 0 bases, with 12 bases lying between them. CDR3 nucleotides: TGTGCCATCCAGAGACGGAACCAAGAGACCCAGTACTTC. Its protein product is CAIQRRNQETQYF.

A few counts support this clonotype. This chain uses TRBV20-1 with TRBJ2-4, with D perhaps TRBD1 (6 bases). Trimming took off 5 bases at V and 4 bases at J, with 9 bases between the two ends. The CDR3 has 12 amino acids. The germline V gene has CDR1 DFQATT and CDR2 SNEGSKA (reference sequence). The CDR3 region is CSARGQKNIQYF. The DNA for the CDR3 is TGCAGTGCTCGCGGACAGAAAAACATTCAGTACTTC.

Turning to this clonotype: A read error is possible here, since a much larger clone lies one base away. The chain has TRBV20-1 and TRBJ2-1, with 7 bases fitting TRBD2. The ends lost 6 bases at V and 4 bases at J; junction bases unmatched: 9. CDR1 is DFQATT and CDR2 is SNEGSKA in the germline V gene (reference sequence). There are 14 residues in the CDR3. CDR3 in amino acids: CSAGGGILYNEQFF. In DNA, the CDR3 is TGCAGTGCCGGGGGAGGGATACTTTACAATGAGCAGTTCTTC.

This clonotype was seen more than once but under ten times. The rearrangement links TRBV7-9 to TRBJ1-5; D not resolved. V lost 0 bases, J lost 9 bases, and 12 bases lay in between. The V gene's germline CDR1 is SEHNR and CDR2 FQNEAQ (reference sequence). The CDR3 extends over 14 amino acids. The CDR3 protein is CASSLAATVGPQHF. The CDR3 nucleotides read TGTGCCAGCAGCTTAGCAGCGACGGTGGGGCCCCAGCATTTT. Looking up the rest from reference TRBV7-9 and TRBJ1-5 gives the full variable domain: DTGVSQNPRHKITKRGQNVTFRCDPISEHNRLYWYRQTLGQGPEFLTYFQNEAQLEKSRLLSDRFSAERPKGSFSTLEIQRTEQGDSAMYLCASSLAATVGPQHFGDGTRLSIL.

The count of this clonotype is one. The chain uses TRBV7-9 and TRBJ2-1; D is perhaps TRBD2 (6 bases). V gave up 5 bases and J gave up 0 bases, with 14 bases separating them. The CDR3 consists of 16 residues. Germline values: CDR1 SEHNR, CDR2 FQNEAQ (reference sequence). The CDR3 DNA reads TGTGCCAGCAGCCCTTATGACGGGAGCTCCTACAATGAGCAGTTCTTC. Amino acid sequence: CASSPYDGSSYNEQFF.

The chain couples TRBV6-2 or TRBV6-3 to TRBJ1-2; unclear D gene. There are 12 residues in the CDR3. V lost 4 bases and J 3 bases, leaving 6 bases between the germline ends. Germline CDR1 and CDR2: MNHEY and SVGEGT. The CDR3, as DNA: TGTGCCAGCAGTTCCGAGTACTATGGCTACACCTTC. Its translation: CASSSEYYGYTF.

This clonotype showed up just a few times. The chain recombines TRBV6-5 with TRBJ1-1; weak D call: TRBD1 (6 bases). This CDR3 has 15 amino acids. Per germline, CDR1 MNHEY and CDR2 SVGAGI. Between the trimmed V and J ends, which lost 0 bases and 4 bases, there was a span of 12 bases. CDR3 sequence reads: CASSYSVQGSTEAFF. The DNA for the CDR3 is TGTGCCAGCAGTTACTCGGTACAGGGCAGCACTGAAGCTTTCTTT.

The chain employs TRBV9 and TRBJ2-1, with 11 bases fitting TRBD2. J gave up 5 bases and V 3 bases, and 4 bases lay outside the gene matches. CDR3 length: 15 residues. CDR1 is SGDLS and CDR2 is YYNGEE in the germline V gene. The DNA for the CDR3 is TGTGCCAGCAGCGAGCCGGGACTAGCGGACAATGAGCAGTTCTTC. Protein: CASSEPGLADNEQFF.

This clonotype was recorded at least ten times. The chain couples TRBV18 to TRBJ1-5; D is undetermined. The V gene lost 6 bases and the J gene lost 4 bases, with 13 bases spanning the gap. The V gene's germline CDR1 is KGHSH and CDR2 LQKENI. The CDR3 has 14 amino acids. CDR3 region: CASSSREKNQPQHF. The CDR3 region has the DNA TGTGCCAGCTCGTCCCGGGAGAAGAATCAGCCCCAGCATTTT.

This clonotype has at least ten counts. This chain joins TRBV29-1 and TRBJ2-1, with D tentatively TRBD1 (6 bases). The CDR3 is made up of 14 amino acids. V was shortened by 4 bases and J by 7 bases, with 17 bases between the two germline ends. Germline V lookup: CDR1 SQVTM, CDR2 ANQGSEA. Here the CDR3 DNA reads TGCAGCGTTGCGGGGACATACAACCTAAATGAGCAGTTCTTC. Translation: CSVAGTYNLNEQFF.

The chain combines TRBV7-8 with TRBJ1-1; D is unresolved. The CDR3 contains 16 residues. Germline V gives CDR1 SGHVS, CDR2 FQNEAQ. Trimming cost V 6 bases and J 4 bases, with 21 bases left between them. CDR3 region: CASRSKGGIWGTEAFF. CDR3 in DNA: TGTGCCAGCAGGTCAAAGGGTGGAATCTGGGGCACTGAAGCTTTCTTT.

This clonotype was recorded many times. The V call is TRBV11-2, the J call TRBJ2-5; TRBD2 agrees at 7 bases. In germline, CDR1 is SGHAT, CDR2 FQNNGV. The CDR3 is made up of 15 amino acids. Germline trimming cut 0 bases from V and 5 bases from J; bases unmatched to any gene: 6. CDR3 nucleotides: TGTGCCAGCAGCTTAGAAGGCGGGAGCAGGGAGACCCAGTACTTC. Translated, it gives CASSLEGGSRETQYF.

The chain is built from TRBV5-6 and TRBJ2-2; 12 bases match TRBD1. Losses at the gene ends were 1 base for V and 6 bases for J; bases not matched to a gene: 10. The CDR3 totals 18 residues. CDR1 is SGHDT, CDR2 YYEEEE, per germline. The CDR3 bases are TGTGCCAGCAGCTTGTACGGGTGGGGACAGGGGGCTTCCGGGGAGCTGTTTTTT. It codes for CASSLYGWGQGASGELFF.

This clonotype was found a few times. The V call is TRBV5-1, the J call TRBJ2-2; 8 nucleotides match TRBD2. CDR1 is SGHRS, CDR2 YFSETQ, per germline. The CDR3 spans 14 residues. V was pared by 7 bases and J by 4 bases, with 6 bases of the junction left unmatched. The CDR3 DNA sequence: TGCGCCAGCGATAGCGGGAAGGTCACCGGGGAGCTGTTTTTT. As protein: CASDSGKVTGELFF.

In its sample, this clonotype was seen many times. The chain carries TRBV6-2 or TRBV6-3 and TRBJ1-5; D unresolved. V was trimmed by 6 bases and J by 3 bases, leaving 6 bases between them. The germline gives CDR1 MNHEY, CDR2 SVGEGT. CDR3 length: 12 amino acids. The CDR3 sequence is CASRLPNQPQHF. The CDR3 DNA reads TGTGCCAGCAGACTGCCCAATCAGCCCCAGCATTTT.